The present entry profiles one T cell receptor beta chain with its context. The record originates from a study of blood T cell repertoires in COVID-19. Study background: Sites across the United States, Italy and Spain contributed samples from acute and convalescent COVID-19. T cells, B-cell-depleted T cells, or PBMCs provided the cDNA or gDNA that served as material.

Germline CDR1 reads MNHEY; CDR2 reads SVGAGI. The CDR3 loop spans 15 amino acids. After removal of 9 bases from V and 1 base from J, the junction contained 9 bases not matched to a gene. Repertoires were generated with immunoSEQ multiplex PCR, while TCRdb's copy carries only in-frame clones and drops some. The sample contains around 120,000 clones, about two thirds of which appear only once. Sequencing input: peripheral blood. This clonotype was obtained from a human donor with acute or convalescent COVID-19. The donor label of this sample is uncertain. The V and J genes are TRBV6-5 and TRBJ2-3, with 8 positions matching TRBD2. For the CDR3, the DNA is TGTGCCAGTTCCTTAAGAGCGGGGGGCACAGATACGCAGTATTTT. As protein: CASSLRAGGTDTQYF.